This record covers a single T cell receptor beta chain. Its antigen remains unknown. The data were taken from a study of CD8+CD57+ T cells in acquired aplastic anemia. The overall study: 3.2 ug was the average amount of DNA from sorted CD4+ and CD8+ cells. General observations from the study: In common between the patients and the controls were some 29 CD8+ CDR3 sequences.

Patients who underwent sequencing had shown CD8+CD57+ cell expansion by flow cytometry. Patients uniformly had severe acquired aplastic anemia. Blood came from patients not yet given any therapy. CDR1 is SGDLS, CDR2 YYNGEE, per germline. The CDR3 contains 13 residues. V was shortened by 4 bases and J by 7 bases, with 15 bases between the two germline ends. Genomic DNA, serving as template, underwent TCR beta VDJ and CDR3 profiling. TCRdb re-derived calls from the reads in MiXCR, one entry per CDR3 protein. The table includes about 150,000 distinct CDR3 sequences, 40% to 65% detected once. The V and J genes are TRBV9 and TRBJ2-7; tentatively, D is TRBD2 (5 bases). The sample taken for sequencing was sorted CD4+, CD8+, or CD8+CD57+ T cells (not recorded which) from PBMCs. The sequence came from a human donor with aplastic anemia. CDR3 sequence: CASSPPGGWEQYF. For the CDR3, the DNA is TGTGCCAGCAGCCCCCCCGGAGGATGGGAGCAGTACTTC.